This T cell receptor beta chain was profiled in a study of T cells after posttransplantation cyclophosphamide. Assay used: immunoSEQ multiplex PCR; TCRdb lists only in-frame clones, some missing. Of more than 60,000 clones in the sample, around 95% were seen once. Germline CDR1 and CDR2: SGHTA and FQGNSA. The CDR3 is 16 amino acids. The V gene lost 5 bases and the J gene lost 2 bases, with 16 bases spanning the gap. General study results and limits: TRB overlap between skin or GI tissue T cells and blood was limited. TRB clonality was highly associated with recipient CMV seropositivity and reactivation.

This clone has a handful of counts. What it recognizes is unknown. Sequencing used PBMCs. This TCR was recovered from a woman under 40 in good health and a related stem cell transplant donor. The genes are TRBV7-2 and TRBJ1-5; D may be TRBD1 (5 bases). CDR3 region: CASSTTRASGNQPQHF. The CDR3 nucleotides are TGTGCCAGCAGCACGACCAGGGCTAGTGGCAATCAGCCCCAGCATTTT.